Listed here is a single T cell receptor (beta chain). The antigen remains unidentified. CDR1 is SGHRS, CDR2 YFSETQ, per germline. Trimming left V 7 bases short and J 3 bases short, with 14 bases between. The CDR3 is made up of 14 amino acids. The time point is: newly diagnosed, previously untreated cHL patient sample. Magnetic negative selection was used to purify CD4+ T cells from thawed PBMCs. This record comes from a study of PD-1 blockade in classical Hodgkin lymphoma. Study results and limitations: Lower baseline TCR diversity was reported for newly diagnosed patients than for healthy donors.

Profiled with immunoSEQ multiplex PCR; TCRdb holds only in-frame clones, not every one. The sample lists 20,000 to 25,000 clones; roughly 90% were seen once. V usage is TRBV5-1 and J usage is TRBJ2-1, with D possibly being TRBD1 or TRBD2 (6 bases each). The sample taken for sequencing was CD4+ T cells from blood. The receptor was isolated from a human donor with classical Hodgkin lymphoma. The DNA of the CDR3 is TGCGCCAGCCTGGGGGGCGCCGACTACAATGAGCAGTTCTTC. It specifies CASLGGADYNEQFF.